A selection of T cell receptor beta chains follows, all from one sample in a study of cytomegalovirus exposure and HLA in healthy donors. The method was immunoSEQ multiplex PCR; TCRdb's version includes in-frame clones alone and lacks a portion of them. The sample yields 150,000 to 200,000 clones, around 80% seen once. Sequencing was performed on PBMCs. These receptors were taken from a woman in her 30s in good health and CMV-seropositive. Each CDR3 is given with its conserved first and last residue. The D gene is left open where the match is weak. Expanded clones are given a class, and other clones once, few, many or no size at all.

j_gene: TRBJ2-7
d_gene: TRBD2
abundance: -
v_gene: TRBV4-1
CDR3nt: TGCGCCAGCAGCCAGGGGGGGTCTTGGGAGCAGTACTTC
CDR3aa: CASSQGGSWEQYF

j_gene: TRBJ2-5
d_gene: -
abundance: -
v_gene: TRBV29-1
CDR3nt: TGCAGCGCCGGGACTCAGCAAGAGACCCAGTACTTC
CDR3aa: CSAGTQQETQYF

j_gene: TRBJ1-1
d_gene: -
abundance: -
v_gene: TRBV7-9
CDR3nt: TGTGCCAGCAGCTTAGAGGCCGCGGTAGCTTTCTTT
CDR3aa: CASSLEAAVAFF

j_gene: TRBJ2-7
d_gene: TRBD1
abundance: -
v_gene: TRBV5-6
CDR3nt: TGTGCCAGCAGCTTACACGCTACAGGGGAATTTGTCCACGAGCAGTACTTC
CDR3aa: CASSLHATGEFVHEQYF

j_gene: TRBJ2-2
d_gene: -
abundance: -
v_gene: TRBV28
CDR3nt: TGTGCCAGCAGCTTACTCTCGATCGGCGGGAACACCGGGGAGCTGTTTTTT
CDR3aa: CASSLLSIGGNTGELFF

j_gene: TRBJ1-4
d_gene: -
abundance: -
v_gene: TRBV6-1
CDR3nt: TGTGCCAGCAGTGAAAATGGCGGGGTTGGTGAAAAACTGTTTTTT
CDR3aa: CASSENGGVGEKLFF

j_gene: TRBJ1-2
d_gene: TRBD1
abundance: -
v_gene: TRBV27
CDR3nt: TGTGCCAGCAGTTCACAGGGGGCCCGTGGCTACACCTTC
CDR3aa: CASSSQGARGYTF

j_gene: TRBJ2-1
d_gene: -
abundance: -
v_gene: TRBV11-1
CDR3nt: TGTGCCAGCAGCTTAGGAGGGCGCGAGCAGTTCTTC
CDR3aa: CASSLGGREQFF

j_gene: TRBJ2-3
d_gene: TRBD2
abundance: -
v_gene: TRBV4-1
CDR3nt: TGCGCCAGCAGCCTGGGACTAGCGGGAGCAGGCACAGATACGCAGTATTTT
CDR3aa: CASSLGLAGAGTDTQYF

j_gene: TRBJ1-5
d_gene: TRBD1
abundance: few
v_gene: TRBV15
CDR3nt: TGTGCCACCAGCAGGACCACCCGGGACAGGGATCAGCCCCAGCATTTT
CDR3aa: CATSRTTRDRDQPQHF

j_gene: TRBJ2-7
d_gene: -
abundance: -
v_gene: TRBV5-6
CDR3nt: TGTGCCAGCAGCGTGGACAGATACGAGCAGTACTTC
CDR3aa: CASSVDRYEQYF

j_gene: TRBJ1-1
d_gene: -
abundance: -
v_gene: TRBV4-1
CDR3nt: TGCGCCAGCAGGGGGACACAGGACACTGAAGCTTTCTTT
CDR3aa: CASRGTQDTEAFF

j_gene: TRBJ2-6
d_gene: TRBD2
abundance: few
v_gene: TRBV18
CDR3nt: TGTGCCAGCTCCCTCGGGGGGTCCCTCTCTGGGGCCAACGTCCTGACTTTC
CDR3aa: CASSLGGSLSGANVLTF

j_gene: TRBJ1-2
d_gene: -
abundance: -
v_gene: TRBV7-6
CDR3nt: TGTGCCAGCAGCCCCGGTCTGGGCTACACCTTC
CDR3aa: CASSPGLGYTF

j_gene: TRBJ2-7
d_gene: TRBD1
abundance: -
v_gene: TRBV19
CDR3nt: TGTGCCAGTAGGCCGGGACAGGGGCTATACGAGCAGTACTTC
CDR3aa: CASRPGQGLYEQYF

j_gene: TRBJ1-4
d_gene: -
abundance: -
v_gene: TRBV11-2
CDR3nt: TGTGCCAGCAGCTTAGGGGCGCTAAATGAAAAACTGTTTTTT
CDR3aa: CASSLGALNEKLFF

j_gene: TRBJ1-2
d_gene: -
abundance: -
v_gene: TRBV19
CDR3nt: TGTGCCAGTAGTATAGGAAGTGGAGCAGAGTATGGCTACACCTTC
CDR3aa: CASSIGSGAEYGYTF

j_gene: TRBJ1-2
d_gene: TRBD1
abundance: -
v_gene: TRBV5-5
CDR3nt: TGTGCCAGCAGCTTGGCCGACAGGGGCAACTATGGCTACACCTTC
CDR3aa: CASSLADRGNYGYTF

j_gene: TRBJ1-2
d_gene: -
abundance: once
v_gene: TRBV28
CDR3nt: TGTGCCAGCAGTTTTGGGGCCGGAGACTATGGCTACACCTTC
CDR3aa: CASSFGAGDYGYTF

j_gene: TRBJ1-5
d_gene: TRBD1
abundance: -
v_gene: TRBV7-2
CDR3nt: TGTGCCAGCAGCTCCCCGACCCGGGACAGGGGGCGTCAGCCCCAGCATTTT
CDR3aa: CASSSPTRDRGRQPQHF

j_gene: TRBJ2-2
d_gene: -
abundance: once
v_gene: TRBV11-3
CDR3nt: TGTGCCAGCAGCATGCGACAGGAGAGTACCGGGGAGCTGTTTTTT
CDR3aa: CASSMRQESTGELFF

j_gene: TRBJ1-2
d_gene: TRBD1
abundance: -
v_gene: TRBV2
CDR3nt: TGTGCCAGCCGGGACAGGGGTGATTACGGCTACACCTTC
CDR3aa: CASRDRGDYGYTF

j_gene: TRBJ2-5
d_gene: TRBD1
abundance: few
v_gene: TRBV7-3
CDR3nt: TGTGCCAGCAGCGAAGGACAGGGTCAAGAGACCCAGTACTTC
CDR3aa: CASSEGQGQETQYF

j_gene: TRBJ2-3
d_gene: -
abundance: -
v_gene: TRBV11-2
CDR3nt: TGTGCCAGCAGCGTCGGGACTGCCGCCGGCAGTACGCAGTATTTT
CDR3aa: CASSVGTAAGSTQYF

j_gene: TRBJ2-1
d_gene: TRBD2
abundance: few
v_gene: TRBV6-8
CDR3nt: TGTGCCAGCAGGGGACTAGCGGTCAATGAGCAGTTCTTC
CDR3aa: CASRGLAVNEQFF

j_gene: TRBJ1-1
d_gene: -
abundance: -
v_gene: TRBV18
CDR3nt: TGTGCCAGCTCATCGTTACAGGGCCTTGAGGCTGAAGCTTTCTTT
CDR3aa: CASSSLQGLEAEAFF

j_gene: TRBJ1-4
d_gene: -
abundance: -
v_gene: TRBV5-5
CDR3nt: TGTGCCAGCAGCTATCACAGGGCCGTCAATGAAAAACTGTTTTTT
CDR3aa: CASSYHRAVNEKLFF

j_gene: TRBJ2-2
d_gene: -
abundance: -
v_gene: TRBV11-2
CDR3nt: TGTGCCAGCAGCTTAGGACAGGCCGAAAGGACCGGGGAGCTGTTTTTT
CDR3aa: CASSLGQAERTGELFF

j_gene: TRBJ2-5
d_gene: TRBD2
abundance: -
v_gene: TRBV30
CDR3nt: TGTGCCTGGAGTGTTGCGGGAGGAAGGGAGACCCAGTACTTC
CDR3aa: CAWSVAGGRETQYF

j_gene: TRBJ1-1
d_gene: -
abundance: -
v_gene: TRBV4-1
CDR3nt: TGCGCCAGCAGCCAAGTATCCCAGGGAAGGTGGGACACTGAAGCTTTCTTT
CDR3aa: CASSQVSQGRWDTEAFF

j_gene: TRBJ2-3
d_gene: -
abundance: -
v_gene: TRBV10-3
CDR3nt: TGTGCCATCACCCAAGGGCAGGGGATAGATACGCAGTATTTT
CDR3aa: CAITQGQGIDTQYF

j_gene: TRBJ1-1
d_gene: -
abundance: -
v_gene: TRBV6-6
CDR3nt: TGTGCCAGCAGCCGTGACAGTAGGGAAGCTTTCTTT
CDR3aa: CASSRDSREAFF

j_gene: TRBJ2-3
d_gene: -
abundance: -
v_gene: TRBV6-6
CDR3nt: TGTGCCAGCAGTTACTCGTACAACACAGATACGCAGTATTTT
CDR3aa: CASSYSYNTDTQYF

j_gene: TRBJ2-3
d_gene: TRBD1
abundance: -
v_gene: TRBV10-3
CDR3nt: TGTGCCATCAGTGAAGGGACAGAGGAGCCAGATACGCAGTATTTT
CDR3aa: CAISEGTEEPDTQYF

j_gene: TRBJ2-1
d_gene: -
abundance: -
v_gene: TRBV11-3
CDR3nt: TGTGCCAGCAGCTTTGGCCGTTCCTACAATGAGCAGTTCTTC
CDR3aa: CASSFGRSYNEQFF

j_gene: TRBJ2-2
d_gene: -
abundance: -
v_gene: TRBV9
CDR3nt: TGTGCCAGCAGCGCCCAGGGCAGCCCCACCGGGGAGCTGTTTTTT
CDR3aa: CASSAQGSPTGELFF

j_gene: TRBJ1-4
d_gene: TRBD1
abundance: -
v_gene: TRBV28
CDR3nt: TGTGCCAGCAGTGGGGGACAGTTTAATGAAAAACTGTTTTTT
CDR3aa: CASSGGQFNEKLFF

j_gene: TRBJ1-1
d_gene: TRBD1
abundance: -
v_gene: TRBV7-2
CDR3nt: TGTGCCAGCAGCTCCGACATGACAGGGAGCACTGAAGCTTTCTTT
CDR3aa: CASSSDMTGSTEAFF

j_gene: TRBJ2-7
d_gene: -
abundance: -
v_gene: TRBV11-3
CDR3nt: TGTGCCAGCAGCTTAGCCCGGTACGAGCAGTACTTC
CDR3aa: CASSLARYEQYF

j_gene: TRBJ2-4
d_gene: -
abundance: -
v_gene: TRBV27
CDR3nt: TGTGCCAGCAGTTTAAGCGGTCCGGGGGACATTCAGTACTTC
CDR3aa: CASSLSGPGDIQYF

j_gene: TRBJ2-7
d_gene: -
abundance: -
v_gene: TRBV7-8
CDR3nt: TGTGCCAGCTCTAGGGGCGGGGGCTACGAAGGGCAGTACTTC
CDR3aa: CASSRGGGYEGQYF

j_gene: TRBJ2-7
d_gene: TRBD1
abundance: -
v_gene: TRBV27
CDR3nt: TGTGCCAGCAGTTACTCACAGGGGGCTCAAACGTACGAGCAGTACTTC
CDR3aa: CASSYSQGAQTYEQYF

j_gene: TRBJ2-5
d_gene: TRBD2
abundance: -
v_gene: TRBV14
CDR3nt: TGTGCCAGCAGCCCTAGCGGGAGGGCCGAAGAGACCCAGTACTTC
CDR3aa: CASSPSGRAEETQYF

j_gene: TRBJ2-7
d_gene: TRBD1
abundance: many
v_gene: TRBV12-5
CDR3nt: TGTGCTAGTGGTTTGGTACTTGGGACAGGGCCCGCCGAGCAGTACTTC
CDR3aa: CASGLVLGTGPAEQYF

j_gene: TRBJ1-2
d_gene: TRBD1
abundance: -
v_gene: TRBV29-1
CDR3nt: TGCAGCGTGGGGGGGACAGGGCCTAACTATGGCTACACCTTC
CDR3aa: CSVGGTGPNYGYTF

j_gene: TRBJ2-5
d_gene: -
abundance: -
v_gene: TRBV5-8
CDR3nt: TGTGCCAGCAGCTTGGAAGGAGGGTACCAAGAGACCCAGTACTTC
CDR3aa: CASSLEGGYQETQYF

j_gene: TRBJ1-2
d_gene: -
abundance: -
v_gene: TRBV5-6
CDR3nt: TGTGCCAGCACCATCGGGGAGGGGAAGGGGTATGGCTACACCTTC
CDR3aa: CASTIGEGKGYGYTF

j_gene: TRBJ1-5
d_gene: -
abundance: -
v_gene: TRBV28
CDR3nt: TGTGCCAGCAGTAACGACAAGAGCAGGGGTTTAAGGCAGCCCCAGCATTTT
CDR3aa: CASSNDKSRGLRQPQHF